The rows below give T cell receptor beta chains drawn from one sample of a study of T cell responses to AZD1222 COVID-19 vaccine. The table came from immunoSEQ multiplex PCR; TCRdb's copy has only in-frame clones and leaves some out. Altogether 150,000 or so clones are present, roughly nine tenths being singletons, with the ten largest covering 1.8%. Sample: peripheral blood, taken on day 0 of AZD1222 vaccination. The receptors derive from an adult in good health. Each CDR3 is given with its conserved first and last residue. D genes are given only for firm matches. For some rows the clone size is stated as once, few or many, or as a class when expanded; others skip it.

CASSLGGDSELYNSPLHF TGTGCCAGCAGCTTAGGGGGGGACAGTGAACTCTATAATTCACCCCTCCACTTT - 18 TRBV7-2 TRBD1 TRBJ1-6
CASSYTTGALNYEQYF TGTGCCAGCAGTTACACGACAGGGGCTTTAAACTACGAGCAGTACTTC - 16 TRBV6-5 TRBD1 TRBJ2-7
CASSFDRGSSYNEQFF TGTGCCAGCAGCTTCGACAGGGGGAGCTCCTACAATGAGCAGTTCTTC - 16 TRBV5-6 TRBD1 TRBJ2-1
CASSPTGGVGSGYGYTF TGTGCCAGCAGCCCGACAGGGGGCGTAGGTTCCGGCTATGGCTACACCTTC - 17 TRBV7-9 TRBD1 TRBJ1-2
CASSDVAGGTDTQYF TGTGCCAGCAGTGACGTCGCGGGGGGGACAGATACGCAGTATTTT few 15 TRBV6-4 TRBD2 TRBJ2-3
CASRGQRLTNEKLFF TGTGCCAGCAGAGGACAGCGACTAACTAATGAAAAACTGTTTTTT - 15 TRBV28 - TRBJ1-4
CAWTRTPNTEAFF TGTGCCTGGACGCGGACACCGAACACTGAAGCTTTCTTT - 13 TRBV30 - TRBJ1-1
CASTGTGSYEQYF TGTGCCAGTACAGGGACCGGCTCCTACGAGCAGTACTTC - 13 TRBV28 - TRBJ2-7
CASRKRDSSYEQYF TGTGCCAGCAGAAAGAGGGACAGTTCCTACGAGCAGTACTTC - 14 TRBV28 TRBD1 TRBJ2-7
CASSLEGREWTEAFF TGTGCCAGCAGCTTGGAAGGCAGGGAGTGGACTGAAGCTTTCTTT once 15 TRBV5-5 - TRBJ1-1
CASSPGPAGTTEAFF TGTGCCAGCAGTCCGGGGCCCGCTGGGACCACTGAAGCTTTCTTT - 15 TRBV6-2/TRBV6-3 - TRBJ1-1
CASSQVDGTSGRANTDTQYF TGCGCCAGCAGCCAAGTTGATGGGACTAGCGGGAGGGCCAACACAGATACGCAGTATTTT - 20 TRBV4-1 TRBD2 TRBJ2-3
CASSPGYSQEGYGYTF TGTGCCAGCTCACCAGGGTATAGCCAGGAGGGTTATGGCTACACCTTC - 16 TRBV18 - TRBJ1-2